This T cell receptor (beta chain) was captured by sequencing in a study of tumor-infiltrating lymphocytes in primary liver carcinoma. Unsorted whole blood served as the source of blood RNA, and germline DNA was extracted as well. Synthesis of TCR beta cDNA was carried out from approximately 0.55 ug total RNA with a constant-region primer. It was through three nested multiplex PCR rounds of slightly modified ARM-PCR that TCR beta libraries arose. TCRdb re-analysed the multiplex PCR reads in MiXCR, keeping a single row per CDR3 protein. The sample includes roughly 180,000 distinct CDR3 sequences, about 60% of them seen just once. This receptor was taken from a man in his forties with primary liver carcinoma and hepatitis B virus infection. Sequencing was done on a sample of peripheral blood.

Written as DNA, the CDR3 is TGCGCCAGCAGGGCTAGTGGGGCCGGGGAGCTGTTTTTT. Translated, it gives CASRASGAGELFF. This rearrangement joins TRBV10-1 to TRBJ2-2, with no clear D. Germline CDR1 WNHNN, CDR2 SYGVQD (reference sequence). The CDR3 is made up of 13 amino acids. The germline V and J ends were trimmed by 6 bases and 6 bases, with 11 bases remaining between them.